This T cell receptor (beta chain) was retrieved from a study of T cell changes during pregnancy in multiple sclerosis. The CDR3 consists of 18 residues. From germline, CDR1 is SSHAT and CDR2 FNYEAQ (reference sequence). Data came from immunoSEQ multiplex PCR; TCRdb stores just in-frame clones and leaves some out. The data contain 60,000 to 70,000 clones, 90% to 95% of them singletons. In the case of this clone: Its ends do not fully match the called genes, so a read error is possible.

The specimen was peripheral blood, collected in the third trimester of pregnancy. This TCR was recovered from a female donor in good health, enrolled as a control in a pregnancy study. The chain recombines TRBV7-7 with TRBJ2-1, with 11 positions matching TRBD2. The CDR3 DNA sequence: TGTGCTAGCAGCTTAGCGACTAGCGGGGCTAGCTCCTACAATGAGCAGTTCTTC. The encoded protein is CASSLATSGASSYNEQFF. The whole variable domain, remainder taken from reference TRBV7-7 and TRBJ2-1, is GAGVSQSPRYKVTKRGQDVTLRCDPISSHATLYWYQQALGQGPEFLTYFNYEAQPDKSGLPSDRFSAERPEGSISTLTIQRTEQRDSAMYRCASSLATSGASSYNEQFFGPGTRLTVL.